Here is one T cell receptor beta chain with its context. The sample holds many counts of this clonotype. Its antigen is currently not known. Base qualities were left out, and no much larger clone turns up one base away. According to the germline V gene, CDR1 reads MGHDK and CDR2 reads SYGVNS. Trimmed from V: 6 bases; trimmed from J: 5 bases; junction bases lacking a gene match: 5. From its cysteine to its phenylalanine, the CDR3 spans 14 amino acids. CDR3 DNA is the only sequence kept; it has 42 bases, read in frame from the first base. The data are from a study of CD8 T cells in ankylosing spondylitis (dated by TCRdb to between 2016 and 2019). For the study in its entirety: The study profiled T cell receptor beta repertoires in healthy donors and ankylosing spondylitis patients to find disease-linked TCR variants. The full study cohort was made up of about two dozen ankylosing spondylitis patients and roughly 98 healthy donors. Peripheral blood was sampled, and synovial fluid was also collected from ankylosing spondylitis patients. Broader findings and caveats from the paper: The disease-linked clones had a CD8+ phenotype and were found at relatively low frequencies in peripheral blood. Blood from ankylosing spondylitis patients appeared to be characterized by a TCR beta motif composed of 7 to 9 highly homologous amino acid variants. Some motif variants had previously been reported in the synovial fluid and blood of reactive arthritis patients, which suggests shared mechanisms of disease initiation. According to the report, matched synovial fluid samples from ankylosing spondylitis patients were significantly enriched for the disease-linked clones.

Reads for this sample came from an Illumina HiSeq 2500. Quantitative 5'-RACE with molecular barcodes was the method used to prepare the TCR beta libraries. As for how the authors treated the data: To identify disease-linked TCR variants, a new computational method was used, one built on a probabilistic model of VDJ rearrangement. TCRdb's own reprocessing of the public reads used fastp at Q25 and MiXCR and kept productive beta chains. Rows are unified per CDR3 protein, each entry keeping the most common DNA and genes. The V and J calls follow TCRdb's processing rather than the paper's. The sample profile shows approximately 500,000 distinct CDR3 sequences; over 9.5% of them were found once. Under 7.5% of the sample is taken by the ten largest.

The TCR comes from a male donor with ankylosing spondylitis. The rearrangement joined TRBV25-1 to TRBJ2-2; 8 of the junction bases match TRBD1. The sequenced material came from blood, either unsorted or a sorted T cell fraction (not recorded which). The DNA sequence is as follows: TGTGCCAGCAGCCCGGGACAGGTGACCGGGGAGCTGTTTTTT. Translation gives CASSPGQVTGELFF.